A selection of T cell receptor beta chains follows, all from one sample in a study of blood T cell repertoires in COVID-19. Sequenced by immunoSEQ multiplex PCR; TCRdb stores in-frame clones only, minus some. This table holds approximately 300,000 clones, roughly four fifths found once. Sequenced: peripheral blood. The receptors stem from a person between 65 and 80 years old with COVID-19, enrolled during active disease. Each CDR3 is given with its conserved first and last residue. The D gene is left open where the match is weak. Size is omitted from some rows. Given values are once, few, many or a class for expanded clones.

V	size	J	D	CDR3	DNA
TRBV7-2	few	TRBJ2-1	TRBD2	CASSLVASGGGRYNEQFF	TGTGCCAGCAGCTTAGTAGCTAGCGGGGGGGGAAGGTACAATGAGCAGTTCTTC
TRBV11-2	-	TRBJ2-3	-	CASSLAGRDTDTQYF	TGTGCCAGCAGCTTAGCTGGCAGGGACACAGATACGCAGTATTTT
TRBV7-3	-	TRBJ2-1	-	CASSLSRTFNEQFF	TGTGCCAGCAGCTTAAGTAGAACGTTCAATGAGCAGTTCTTC
TRBV6-1	-	TRBJ2-1	-	CASSDLSGTGAIGFF	TGTGCCAGCAGTGACCTAAGCGGGACGGGGGCCATAGGGTTCTTC
TRBV9	once	TRBJ2-7	TRBD1	CASSPQGAYEQYF	TGTGCCAGCAGCCCTCAGGGGGCCTACGAGCAGTACTTC
TRBV7-3	-	TRBJ2-1	TRBD2	CASSLDGGKQFF	TGTGCCAGCAGCTTAGACGGGGGGAAGCAGTTCTTC
TRBV5-1	-	TRBJ1-3	TRBD1	CASSLAQGALGNTIYF	TGCGCCAGCAGCTTGGCACAGGGGGCTCTTGGAAACACCATATATTTT
TRBV30	once	TRBJ1-5	-	CAWTRHGSSNQPQHF	TGTGCCTGGACCAGACATGGCTCTAGCAATCAGCCCCAGCATTTT
TRBV5-4	-	TRBJ2-1	TRBD1	CASSFGDRGYEQFF	TGTGCCAGCAGCTTCGGGGACAGGGGCTATGAGCAGTTCTTC
TRBV4-3	-	TRBJ2-4	TRBD1	CASSQDRDRGYIQYF	TGCGCCAGCAGCCAAGATAGGGACAGGGGTTACATTCAGTACTTC
TRBV4-2	-	TRBJ1-4	-	CASSQVSGWEKLFF	TGTGCCAGCAGCCAAGTGTCGGGATGGGAAAAACTGTTTTTT
TRBV7-2	-	TRBJ1-5	-	CASSLRQNQPQHF	TGTGCCAGCAGCCTACGACAGAATCAGCCCCAGCATTTT
TRBV5-1	-	TRBJ2-6	-	CASSLGASGANVLTF	TGCGCCAGCAGCTTGGGAGCCTCTGGGGCCAACGTCCTGACTTTC
TRBV10-3	-	TRBJ2-5	-	CAIRGNSGDQETQYF	TGTGCCATCAGGGGGAATTCGGGGGACCAAGAGACCCAGTACTTC
TRBV28	-	TRBJ2-3	-	CASSLASESQYF	TGTGCCAGCAGTTTAGCGTCCGAATCTCAGTATTTT
TRBV29-1	-	TRBJ2-2	-	CSLTGNTGELFF	TGCAGCCTCACAGGGAACACCGGGGAGCTGTTTTTT
TRBV30	few	TRBJ1-5	-	CAWRDRDNQPQHF	TGTGCCTGGCGCGACAGAGACAATCAGCCCCAGCATTTT
TRBV7-3	-	TRBJ2-4	TRBD1	CASSWGQGEGNIQYF	TGTGCCAGCAGCTGGGGACAGGGGGAGGGAAACATTCAGTACTTC
TRBV7-9	few	TRBJ1-2	TRBD1	CASSPQGATGNYGYTF	TGTGCCAGCAGCCCTCAGGGGGCGACGGGTAACTATGGCTACACCTTC
TRBV11-2	-	TRBJ1-2	-	CASSLERVADYGYTF	TGTGCCAGCAGCTTAGAGAGGGTGGCGGACTATGGCTACACCTTC
TRBV4-1	-	TRBJ1-5	TRBD1	CASSQAGRTGVQPQHF	TGCGCCAGCAGCCAAGCGGGGAGGACAGGGGTTCAGCCCCAGCATTTT
TRBV5-6	-	TRBJ2-2	TRBD1	CASSPNRGRGGELFF	TGTGCCAGCAGCCCAAACAGGGGGCGCGGCGGGGAGCTGTTTTTT
TRBV24-1	-	TRBJ2-7	-	CATVEVGAYEQYF	TGTGCCACCGTGGAGGTCGGGGCCTACGAGCAGTACTTC
TRBV4-2	-	TRBJ2-3	-	CASSQTRSSTDTQYF	TGTGCCAGCAGCCAGACTAGATCTAGCACAGATACGCAGTATTTT
TRBV4-3	once	TRBJ2-2	TRBD1	CASSQDPTGVNTGELFF	TGCGCCAGCAGCCAAGACCCGACAGGGGTGAACACCGGGGAGCTGTTTTTT
TRBV28	-	TRBJ1-6	-	CASSFTPLDPLHF	TGTGCCAGCAGTTTCACACCTCTTGATCCCCTCCACTTT
TRBV4-3	-	TRBJ1-2	TRBD1	CASSQEPWKTGHYGYTF	TGCGCCAGCAGCCAAGAACCCTGGAAGACAGGGCACTATGGCTACACCTTC
TRBV6-7	-	TRBJ2-7	TRBD2	CASRMAGGDSYEQYF	TGTGCCAGCAGGATGGCGGGGGGCGACTCCTACGAGCAGTACTTC
TRBV2	-	TRBJ1-5	TRBD1	CASSLQGAQPQHF	TGTGCCAGCAGTCTTCAGGGGGCTCAGCCCCAGCATTTT
TRBV5-1	-	TRBJ1-1	-	CASSLVDSAWDTEAFF	TGCGCCAGCAGCTTGGTGGACTCCGCATGGGACACTGAAGCTTTCTTT
TRBV11-3	-	TRBJ2-1	TRBD1	CASSLDGDSYYNEQFF	TGTGCCAGCAGCTTAGATGGGGACAGCTACTACAATGAGCAGTTCTTC
TRBV6-5	once	TRBJ2-3	TRBD2	CASLAPGGERDTQYF	TGTGCCAGCCTCGCACCGGGAGGCGAACGAGATACGCAGTATTTT
TRBV28	few	TRBJ2-5	TRBD1	CASQGVGETQYF	TGTGCCAGCCAGGGGGTGGGAGAGACCCAGTACTTC
TRBV28	-	TRBJ1-2	TRBD1	CASSLSGRGRNYGYTF	TGTGCCAGCAGTTTATCCGGCAGGGGGCGAAACTATGGCTACACCTTC
TRBV28	-	TRBJ1-5	-	CASRKPTGLGNNQPQHF	TGTGCCAGCAGGAAGCCGACAGGCCTGGGGAACAATCAGCCCCAGCATTTT
TRBV2	-	TRBJ2-2	TRBD2	CASTSGLAGGRNTGELFF	TGTGCCAGCACCTCCGGACTAGCGGGAGGGAGAAACACCGGGGAGCTGTTTTTT
TRBV15	-	TRBJ1-5	TRBD1	CATSTQGAVNQPQHF	TGTGCCACCAGCACACAGGGGGCGGTCAATCAGCCCCAGCATTTT
TRBV7-2	-	TRBJ1-2	-	CASSPPGTPGGNGYTF	TGTGCCAGCAGCCCGCCTGGGACACCGGGGGGTAATGGCTACACCTTC
TRBV28	-	TRBJ1-3	TRBD1	CASSLWTGNGNTIYF	TGTGCCAGCAGTTTATGGACAGGGAACGGAAACACCATATATTTT
TRBV10-2	-	TRBJ1-6	TRBD1	CASSSTLDRDFSPLHF	TGCGCCAGCAGCTCAACCTTGGACAGGGATTTTTCACCCCTCCACTTT
TRBV4-3	-	TRBJ2-7	TRBD2	CASSQELRTSGTYEQYF	TGCGCCAGCAGCCAAGAATTAAGGACTAGCGGCACCTACGAGCAGTACTTC
TRBV30	-	TRBJ1-5	TRBD1	CAWGQGNQPQHF	TGTGCCTGGGGACAGGGAAATCAGCCCCAGCATTTT
TRBV5-1	-	TRBJ2-3	-	CASSIERRADTQYF	TGCGCCAGCAGCATCGAAAGACGGGCAGATACGCAGTATTTT
TRBV7-9	-	TRBJ1-2	TRBD1	CASSPTGQRDYGYTF	TGTGCCAGCAGTCCTACGGGACAGAGGGACTATGGCTACACCTTC
TRBV19	-	TRBJ2-4	TRBD2	CASRPRLAGVIKNIQYF	TGTGCCAGTAGACCAAGACTAGCGGGAGTTATCAAAAACATTCAGTACTTC
TRBV5-4	-	TRBJ2-7	TRBD1	CASSPPTGQGISEQYF	TGTGCCAGCAGCCCCCCCACGGGACAGGGGATTTCCGAGCAGTACTTC
TRBV11-1	-	TRBJ1-6	-	CASSPGGLNNSPLHF	TGTGCCAGCAGCCCGGGAGGGCTCAATAATTCACCCCTCCACTTT
TRBV12-3/TRBV12-4	-	TRBJ2-3	-	CASSFGSLGQYF	TGTGCCAGCAGTTTCGGATCGCTAGGGCAGTATTTT
TRBV6-5	few	TRBJ1-5	-	CASTRKQGVQPQHF	TGTGCCAGCACCCGCAAACAGGGAGTTCAGCCCCAGCATTTT
TRBV6-2/TRBV6-3	-	TRBJ2-5	TRBD2	CASSYYRTSGGGTQYF	TGTGCCAGCAGTTACTACCGGACTAGCGGAGGTGGGACCCAGTACTTC
TRBV6-1	-	TRBJ1-4	-	CASSEQGINEKLFF	TGTGCCAGCAGTGAACAGGGGATAAATGAAAAACTGTTTTTT
TRBV29-1	-	TRBJ1-1	-	CSASTGGSFTEAFF	TGCAGCGCCAGCACGGGGGGGAGTTTCACTGAAGCTTTCTTT
TRBV28	-	TRBJ1-5	TRBD1	CASSLPQGVHQPQHF	TGTGCCAGCAGTTTACCACAGGGGGTCCATCAGCCCCAGCATTTT
TRBV6-1	once	TRBJ1-3	-	CASSEYLSGNTIYF	TGTGCCAGCAGTGAATATCTCTCTGGAAACACCATATATTTT
TRBV7-9	few	TRBJ1-1	-	CASSPARPQGRVEAFF	TGTGCCAGCAGCCCAGCGCGCCCGCAGGGAAGAGTGGAAGCTTTCTTT
TRBV7-3	-	TRBJ1-1	-	CASRLTANTEAFF	TGTGCCAGCAGACTGACAGCCAACACTGAAGCTTTCTTT
TRBV6-6	-	TRBJ1-2	-	CASSYSFRPTNYGYTF	TGTGCCAGCAGTTACTCATTCAGGCCGACTAACTATGGCTACACCTTC